The TCR beta chain under discussion was sequenced for a study of spatial heterogeneity in lung cancer. Study-level background: In raw reads, more than 8.5 appearances on average were recorded for each unique TCR and UMI combination. Study outcomes and limitations: Higher tumor mutation counts went along with higher counts of expanded intratumoral alpha and beta TCRs. Approximate estimated coverage of tumor T cells amounted to less than 7.5% for alpha and approximately 12% for beta chains.

Germline trimming cut 5 bases from V and 1 base from J; bases unmatched to any gene: 13. This CDR3 comprises 18 residues. Within the sample, this clonotype is medium-sized. Its matching antigen is unknown. TCRdb reanalysed the 5' RACE reads using MiXCR and keeps one entry per CDR3 protein. The sample holds about 2,100 distinct CDR3 sequences, roughly 8.9% seen once. Time point denoted: sample taken at primary tumor resection. Samples were obtained from around 73 donors, all untreated early-stage non-small cell lung cancer patients. Whole RNA came from tumor, nontumor lung or frozen PBMC and was sequenced without being sorted.

This clonotype was sampled from a male donor with early-stage non-small cell lung cancer. This chain uses TRBV12-3 or TRBV12-4 with TRBJ2-2; 7 nucleotides align to TRBD2. The sample in question was lung tumor tissue, obtained at surgery. The CDR3, as DNA: TGTGCCAGCAGTATTCCCCTGGGGCTAGCGGTGAACACCGGGGAGCTGTTTTTT. It encodes CASSIPLGLAVNTGELFF.